The clone carrying this TCR beta chain was seen a handful of times. Its specificity is not known. Mouse gene names and germline throughout. The CDR3 end falls 4 residues outside the read, so it is completed with the germline J gene. Other nucleotide sequences in the sample specify the same CDR3. cDNA prepared by RNA extraction and subsequent reverse transcription served as the template for sequencing. Measured with immunoSEQ multiplex PCR; TCRdb has only the in-frame clones, and not every one. The data show around 290,000 clones, with none appearing a single time. With 4 bases clipped from V and 3 bases from J, the junction kept 6 bases outside the gene matches. The germline CDR1 and CDR2 sequences are NSHNY and SYGAGN. The CDR3 loop spans 14 amino acids. This sample stems from a study of CD8+ T cells in alopecia areata. About the study: Roughly 7-10-week-old female C3H/HeJ mice were grafted with skin from spontaneously alopecic roughly 6-12-month-old C3H/HeJ graft donors. Study findings and constraints: Possibly because of HLA-related factors, TCR sharing was less clear across patients than in mice. Affected lesional scalp, above all in alopecia totalis/universalis, was more clonal than normal scalp.

Separation of pooled cutaneous lymph node cells was by sorting with CD4, CD8alpha, NKG2D, NKG2ACE and other markers. The chain recombines TRBV13-1 with TRBJ1-1, with 7 bases that match TRBD1. Sequencing was carried out using CD4+ T cells sorted from a lymph node. The clonotype was recovered from a C3H/HeJ mouse with alopecia areata. The strain is characterized by the MHC haplotype H2-k. CDR3 bases read: TGTGCCAGCAGTCCGACAGGGAGGGACACA. Encoded protein: CASSPTGRDT. In full, the CDR3 is CASSPTGRDTEVFF.